A selection of T cell receptor beta chains follows, all from one sample in a study of T cell repertoires in cytomegalovirus infection. TCRdb re-derived calls from the reads in MiXCR, one entry per CDR3 protein. Of fewer than 950,000 distinct CDR3 sequences detected, about 30% appear once; the ten largest clones hold roughly an eighth. Their antigen targets remain unknown. Sequences were derived from cultured CD8+ T cells from PBMCs, sampled from culture after CMV antigen stimulation. These receptors were obtained from a human donor in good health (CMV status not recorded). Some clones in this sample may be carry-over from other donors' samples. Each CDR3 is given with its conserved first and last residue. The order of the fields is V gene, CDR3 protein.

TRBV20-1 | CSARDPPRGGPDEQFF
TRBV4-1 | CASSRTSGGGNTEAFF
TRBV12-3/TRBV12-4 | CASRTRDTIYF
TRBV20-1 | CSARDLKGWANEKLFF
TRBV9 | CASSDGGADYNEQFF
TRBV7-9 | CASSGTSLSYEQYF
TRBV3-1 | CASSQPPSAGTGAYEQYF
TRBV6-2/TRBV6-3 | CASSYSRQAAMNTEAFF
TRBV28 | CASSTSPGTSRSTDTQYF
TRBV7-8 | CASSFQRSTLYEQYF
TRBV20-1 | CSCRAHSGANVLTF
TRBV12-3/TRBV12-4 | CASSLRQPNNEQFF
TRBV11-2 | CASSSNRGVDYEQYF
TRBV29-1 | CSVEEERGRDYGYTF
TRBV7-9 | CASSPTDATNEKLFF
TRBV7-6 | CASSLGYGTGRGQPQHF
TRBV5-6 | CASSRGGYGNEQFF
TRBV19 | CASMLRDRSDQPKHF
TRBV5-6 | CASSFGTFYNEQFF
TRBV5-1 | CASSLIQGPPENIQYF
TRBV4-1 | CASSLDRKAFF
TRBV7-8 | CASSGGDRSNTGELFF
TRBV6-1 | CASSSLAGLGNEQFF
TRBV6-1 | CASSDRIRYYTLKGGHTDTQYF
TRBV24-1 | CATSDGGYSYGYTF
TRBV19 | CASTNGTYPLYGYTF
TRBV5-4 | CASSLWDPNTEAFF
TRBV7-9 | CASSSSGGFAYGYTF
TRBV6-1 | CASSEARSGGTEAFF
TRBV6-2/TRBV6-3 | CASSLAAGRKYF
TRBV7-9 | CASGRTGELFF
TRBV7-9 | CASSHFPPSSDWETQYF
TRBV7-2 | CASSLEGAVYGYTF
TRBV27 | CASSERTEDYEQYF
TRBV28 | CASTVRDSTDTQYF
TRBV7-2 | CASSLGSTYDNQPQHF